Listed below are T cell receptor beta chains from one sample, sequenced in a study of T cells in Graves' hyperthyroidism and ophthalmopathy. From the multiplex PCR reads, TCRdb called clonotypes with MiXCR, one entry per CDR3 protein. The sample shows 270,000 or so distinct CDR3 sequences, 12% to 15% of them seen only once. Sample: blood. The receptors originated from a woman in her fifties or sixties with Graves' hyperthyroidism that later progressed to Graves' ophthalmopathy. The CDR3 runs from the conserved cysteine through the conserved F or W. The D gene is left open where the match is weak. Clone size, where shown, is once, few, many, or a class for clones that have expanded.

>TRBV12-3/TRBV12-4|many|TRBJ2-5|.
CASSLFQGGETQYF
TGTGCCAGCAGTTTATTCCAGGGCGGAGAGACCCAGTACTTC
>TRBV28|many|TRBJ1-1|.
CASNDRLNTEAFF
TGTGCCAGCAACGACAGGTTGAACACTGAAGCTTTCTTT
>TRBV20-1|.|TRBJ2-3|TRBD2
CSARAMTSEADTQYF
TGCAGTGCTAGAGCCATGACTAGCGAGGCAGATACGCAGTATTTT
>TRBV7-2|.|TRBJ2-7|.
CASSPPLADYEQYF
TGTGCCAGCAGCCCCCCTCTAGCCGACTACGAGCAGTACTTC
>TRBV5-1|many|TRBJ1-6|.
CASSLALGFNSPLHF
TGCGCCAGCAGCTTGGCCCTGGGCTTTAATTCACCCCTCCACTTT
>TRBV2|many|TRBJ2-7|TRBD2
CASTGGARAYEQYF
TGTGCCAGCACCGGGGGGGCGAGGGCTTACGAGCAGTACTTC
>TRBV5-1|many|TRBJ2-3|TRBD2
CASSFPGGRKGDTQYF
TGCGCCAGCAGCTTTCCGGGGGGACGGAAAGGAGATACGCAGTATTTT
>TRBV6-1|many|TRBJ2-4|.
CASSEAAETRNIQYF
TGTGCCAGCAGTGAAGCAGCCGAGACCAGAAACATTCAGTACTTC
>TRBV6-4|.|TRBJ1-4|TRBD1
CAGDRGKKKLFF
TGTGCCGGGGACAGGGGGAAGAAAAAACTGTTTTTT
>TRBV5-1|many|TRBJ1-1|.
CASSLDRGDTEAFF
TGCGCCAGCAGCTTGGATCGGGGGGACACTGAAGCTTTCTTT
>TRBV10-3|many|TRBJ1-2|.
CAISGPEGYTF
TGTGCCATCAGTGGACCGGAAGGCTACACCTTC
>TRBV11-2|.|TRBJ1-2|.
CASSLEPDYGYTF
TGTGCCAGCAGCTTAGAGCCAGACTATGGCTACACCTTC
>TRBV7-9|few|TRBJ2-1|TRBD2
CASSTGLAGFLYNEQFF
TGTGCCAGCAGCACGGGACTAGCGGGATTCCTGTACAATGAGCAGTTCTTC
>TRBV9|.|TRBJ2-7|.
CASSPGPSSGTGISYEQYF
TGTGCCAGCAGCCCCGGGCCCTCTAGCGGGACAGGGATATCCTACGAGCAGTACTTC
>TRBV5-1|many|TRBJ2-3|TRBD2
CASSLAGGLSDTQYF
TGCGCCAGCAGTTTAGCGGGAGGTCTCTCAGATACGCAGTATTTT
>TRBV5-1|many|TRBJ2-7|.
CASSLLGMGEQYF
TGCGCCAGCAGCTTGCTGGGGATGGGGGAGCAGTACTTC
>TRBV28|.|TRBJ1-6|.
CASEEDYNSPLHF
TGTGCCAGCGAAGAGGACTATAATTCACCCCTCCACTTT
>TRBV20-1|few|TRBJ2-7|TRBD1
CSARDRGLEQYF
TGCAGTGCTAGGGACAGGGGGCTCGAGCAGTACTTC
>TRBV5-8|.|TRBJ1-1|.
CASSLVVGEAFF
TGTGCCAGCAGCTTGGTTGTCGGTGAAGCTTTCTTT
>TRBV20-1|few|TRBJ1-4|.
CSARDLGISNEKLFF
TGCAGTGCTAGAGATCTGGGTATTAGCAATGAAAAACTGTTTTTT
>TRBV28|.|TRBJ1-3|.
CASSYSGPNSGNTIYF
TGTGCCAGCAGCTACTCTGGACCGAACTCTGGAAACACCATATATTTT
>TRBV5-1|many|TRBJ2-3|TRBD2
CASRLSTSGTDTQYF
TGCGCCAGCAGACTTTCCACTAGCGGCACAGATACGCAGTATTTT
>TRBV11-2|many|TRBJ2-1|TRBD2
CASSLQREGFYEQFF
TGTGCCAGCAGCTTACAGCGGGAGGGGTTTTATGAGCAGTTCTTC
>TRBV3-1|.|TRBJ2-1|TRBD2
CASSLPGTSGSSYNEQFF
TGTGCCAGCAGCCTACCGGGGACTAGCGGGAGCTCCTACAATGAGCAGTTCTTC
>TRBV6-1|few|TRBJ2-7|.
CASSAWGHYEQYF
TGTGCCAGCAGTGCTTGGGGTCACTACGAGCAGTACTTC
>TRBV10-2|.|TRBJ1-5|.
CASRPDISNQPQHF
TGCGCCAGCAGACCGGATATTAGCAATCAGCCCCAGCATTTT
>TRBV19|.|TRBJ1-1|.
CATKLEAFF
TGTGCCACAAAACTTGAAGCTTTCTTT
>TRBV2|many|TRBJ2-7|.
CASSEERGLEQYF
TGTGCCAGCAGTGAAGAAAGGGGCCTCGAGCAGTACTTC
>TRBV20-1|many|TRBJ2-7|TRBD2
CSATSGSHFYEQYF
TGCAGTGCGACGAGCGGGAGCCATTTCTACGAGCAGTACTTC
>TRBV20-1|few|TRBJ1-2|TRBD1
CSAGGTGGYGYTF
TGCAGTGCTGGGGGCACAGGGGGCTATGGCTACACCTTC
>TRBV20-1|few|TRBJ2-3|TRBD2
CSARAPGHGGDTQYF
TGCAGTGCCCGGGCGCCGGGCCACGGGGGGGATACGCAGTATTTT
>TRBV29-1|many|TRBJ2-2|TRBD1
CSVDTGTGLAGELFF
TGCAGCGTTGACACCGGGACAGGGCTCGCCGGGGAGCTGTTTTTT
>TRBV28|many|TRBJ2-2|.
CASTFGVNTGELFF
TGTGCCAGCACCTTTGGGGTGAACACCGGGGAGCTGTTTTTT
>TRBV6-1|.|TRBJ2-7|TRBD2
CASKWSSGSYEQYF
TGTGCCAGCAAATGGTCTAGCGGCTCCTACGAGCAGTACTTC
>TRBV27|many|TRBJ1-4|.
CASSSQTAINEKLFF
TGTGCCAGCAGCTCCCAAACAGCTATTAATGAAAAACTGTTTTTT
>TRBV10-1|few|TRBJ1-5|TRBD1
CASSESTEMTGEKGQPQHF
TGCGCCAGCAGTGAGTCGACTGAGATGACAGGGGAGAAGGGTCAGCCCCAGCATTTT
>TRBV2|many|TRBJ1-1|.
CEAEGRALNTEAFF
TGTGAAGCGGAGGGGCGCGCCTTGAACACTGAAGCTTTCTTT
>TRBV9|many|TRBJ2-1|TRBD2
CASSPTSGRTNEQFF
TGTGCCAGCAGTCCCACTAGCGGGAGGACCAATGAGCAGTTCTTC
>TRBV2|few|TRBJ1-2|TRBD1
CASSDGQGLWGYTF
TGTGCCAGCAGTGACGGACAGGGTTTATGGGGCTACACCTTC
>TRBV6-1|few|TRBJ2-2|.
CASLWTPGELFF
TGTGCCAGCCTCTGGACACCCGGGGAGCTGTTTTTT
>TRBV27|many|TRBJ1-6|TRBD1
CASSLPGGNSPLHF
TGTGCCAGCAGCTTGCCAGGGGGGAATTCACCCCTCCACTTT
>TRBV10-3|many|TRBJ2-1|.
CAISESSEAEFF
TGTGCCATCAGTGAGTCCTCGGAGGCCGAGTTCTTC
>TRBV20-1|many|TRBJ2-3|.
CSATPGDGTDTQYF
TGCAGTGCAACCCCGGGAGACGGTACAGATACGCAGTATTTT
>TRBV19|.|TRBJ2-1|TRBD2
CASSIISGRGNEQFF
TGTGCCAGTAGTATAATCAGCGGGAGAGGCAATGAGCAGTTCTTC
>TRBV12-5|few|TRBJ1-2|.
CASGSSSGGAWYGYTF
TGTGCTAGTGGTTCCTCCTCGGGGGGGGCTTGGTATGGCTACACCTTC
>TRBV7-2|many|TRBJ1-1|.
CASSFTGLLEAFF
TGTGCCAGCAGCTTTACTGGGCTCCTTGAAGCTTTCTTT
>TRBV29-1|many|TRBJ2-3|.
CSVEPIGVRTDTQYF
TGCAGCGTTGAACCAATAGGGGTTCGCACAGATACGCAGTATTTT
>TRBV15|many|TRBJ2-3|.
CAARDTSTDTQYF
TGTGCCGCCCGGGACACAAGCACAGATACGCAGTATTTT
>TRBV6-2/TRBV6-3|many|TRBJ2-3|.
CAILPVTDTQYF
TGTGCCATTCTTCCTGTCACAGATACGCAGTATTTT
>TRBV20-1|few|TRBJ1-1|.
CSVPVMGRNTEAFF
TGCAGTGTACCGGTGATGGGGAGGAACACTGAAGCTTTCTTT
>TRBV20-1|many|TRBJ1-4|.
CSARDYQGGTNEKLFF
TGCAGTGCAAGGGACTACCAGGGAGGAACTAATGAAAAACTGTTTTTT
>TRBV15|few|TRBJ2-6|.
CATSRDSVPGANVLTF
TGTGCCACCAGCAGAGATTCGGTCCCTGGGGCCAACGTCCTGACTTTC
>TRBV11-3|.|TRBJ2-1|.
CASSLDGGGDEQFF
TGTGCCAGCAGCTTAGATGGGGGCGGGGATGAGCAGTTCTTC
>TRBV2|many|TRBJ2-5|TRBD2
CASREREGETQYF
TGTGCCAGCAGAGAGCGGGAGGGAGAGACCCAGTACTTC
>TRBV11-2|many|TRBJ2-1|.
CASSLEVRNWNEQFF
TGTGCCAGCAGCCTGGAGGTCAGGAATTGGAATGAGCAGTTCTTC